This T cell receptor (beta chain) was documented in a study of glioma-infiltrating T cells. This clonotype was picked up a small number of times. Using RNA template, CDR3s of TCR alpha and beta were amplified with iRepertoire arm-PCR. Via MiXCR, TCRdb re-called the multiplex PCR reads, giving one row per CDR3 protein. Of more than 300,000 distinct CDR3 sequences listed, 41% are singletons. Germline V gene sequence: CDR1 SGHTA, CDR2 FQGNSA. Trimming pared 7 bases from V and 0 bases from J, leaving 7 bases between. This CDR3 has 14 residues. J is TRBJ2-6 and V is TRBV7-2; D call uncertain. Sequenced input: glioma tissue, nonneoplastic brain tissue, or PBMCs (not recorded which). The source of this sequence is a human donor with low-grade glioma or glioblastoma, undergoing nonglioma brain surgery, or in good health (not recorded which). The CDR3 loop is CASTQVSGANVLTF. CDR3 in DNA: TGTGCCAGCACTCAGGTCTCTGGGGCCAACGTCCTGACTTTC.